Presented here are 21 T cell receptor beta chains from one specimen sequenced in a study of cytomegalovirus exposure and HLA in healthy donors (dated by TCRdb to 2015 to 2018). The receptor library was made with the immunoSEQ multiplex PCR assay. TCRdb retrieved this table from immuneACCESS and kept in-frame rearrangements only. Not all clones are present; in checked studies, unresolved V genes account for under half, and no reason is known for the remainder. In all, the sample holds some 170,000 clones, and over 85% of those were seen once. 10% of the sample is held by the ten biggest clonotypes. The sequenced sample consisted of PBMCs. The source is a woman between 18 and 30 years old in good health and CMV-seropositive.

This clone appeared a few times. The chain employs TRBV7-3 and TRBJ1-1, with TRBD1 matching 7 bases. Per germline, CDR1 SGHTA and CDR2 FQGTGA. V gave up 1 base and J gave up 5 bases; unmatched junction bases: 7. This CDR3 comprises 15 residues. Here the CDR3 reads CASSLNQGEETEAFF. CDR3 DNA sequence: TGTGCCAGCAGCTTAAACCAGGGGGAGGAGACTGAAGCTTTCTTT.

As to this clone: One end of the junction fails to match germline, which may point to a read error. The chain employs TRBV7-7 and TRBJ2-5, with 8 nucleotides matching TRBD1. CDR1 and CDR2 from the germline V gene are SSHAT and FNYEAQ (reference sequence). The CDR3 covers 14 residues. CDR3 DNA sequence: TGTGCTAGCAGCGGACAGGGAGGCAGGGAGACCCAGTACTTC. This encodes CASSGQGGRETQYF.

The CDR3 DNA sequence: TGTGCCAGCGACAGGGCCATGAACACTGAAGCTTTCTTT. Protein sequence: CASDRAMNTEAFF. The genes are TRBV2 and TRBJ1-1; 7 nucleotides agree with TRBD1. Germline assignment: CDR1 SNHLY and CDR2 FYNNEI. J lost 0 bases, V lost 8 bases, and 3 bases had no gene match. CDR3 length equals 13 residues.

The chain has TRBV19 and TRBJ2-5, with TRBD2 as a possible D gene (7 bases). The CDR3 loop spans 16 amino acids. The germline V gene has CDR1 LNHDA and CDR2 SQIVND (reference sequence). V dropped 8 bases and J dropped 4 bases, with 23 bases sitting between them. This CDR3 reads CASHPAGASGGETQYF. CDR3 coding DNA: TGTGCCAGTCACCCGGCAGGGGCCTCGGGGGGAGAGACCCAGTACTTC. Together with reference TRBV19 and TRBJ2-5, the CDR3 gives the full variable domain: DGGITQSPKYLFRKEGQNVTLSCEQNLNHDAMYWYRQDPGQGLRLIYYSQIVNDFQKGDIAEGYSVSREKKESFPLTVTSAQKNPTAFYLCASHPAGASGGETQYFGPGTRLLVL.

The count of this clone is one. The V call is TRBV4-1, the J call TRBJ2-7; 9 nucleotides agree with TRBD2. With 1 base clipped from V and 6 bases from J, the junction kept 4 bases outside the gene matches. Germline V lookup: CDR1 MGHRA, CDR2 YSYEKL. CDR3 length: 14 residues. This CDR3 is CASSQGGGAREQYF. CDR3 DNA sequence: TGCGCCAGCAGCCAAGGCGGGGGGGCACGCGAGCAGTACTTC.

The J gene is TRBJ2-1, the V gene TRBV18, with TRBD1 matching over 9 bases. The CDR3 has 17 amino acids. Per germline, CDR1 KGHSH and CDR2 LQKENI. Trimming removed 3 bases from V and 7 bases from J; junction bases left unmatched: 13. Written as DNA, the CDR3 is TGTGCCAGCTCACCCTTACAGGGGGCAAATGGCCGGAATGAGCAGTTCTTC. Encoded protein: CASSPLQGANGRNEQFF.

J is TRBJ2-5 and V is TRBV18; 9 bases fit TRBD1. Germline assignment: CDR1 KGHSH and CDR2 LQKENI. This CDR3 region has 14 residues. Unmatched junction bases numbered 4, after V lost 5 bases and J lost 3 bases. CDR3 residues: CASSSTGGEETQYF. CDR3 coding DNA: TGTGCCAGCTCATCGACAGGGGGTGAAGAGACCCAGTACTTC.

CDR3 amino acids: CASSPWGGANYGYTF. CDR3 in DNA: TGCGCCAGCAGCCCCTGGGGGGGGGCTAACTATGGCTACACCTTC. The V gene is TRBV5-1, the J gene TRBJ1-2; D is possibly TRBD1 (5 bases). CDR1 SGHRS and CDR2 YFSETQ come from the germline V gene. The CDR3 is 15 residues long. The V end was cut by 4 bases, the J end by 0 bases, with 13 bases between.

The chain recombines TRBV5-6 with TRBJ2-1, with 13 positions matching TRBD2. The CDR3 covers 16 residues. CDR1 is SGHDT, CDR2 YYEEEE, per germline. V dropped 4 bases and J dropped 3; count of bases not matched to a gene: 4. This CDR3 reads CASSEGLAGIYNEQFF. Written as DNA, the CDR3 is TGTGCCAGCAGCGAGGGACTAGCGGGAATCTACAATGAGCAGTTCTTC. The whole variable domain, filled in from reference TRBV5-6 and TRBJ2-1, reads DAGVTQSPTHLIKTRGQQVTLRCSPKSGHDTVSWYQQALGQGPQFIFQYYEEEERQRGNFPDRFSGHQFPNYSSELNVNALLLGDSALYLCASSEGLAGIYNEQFFGPGTRLTVL.

The chain recombines TRBV12-5 with TRBJ1-1; 7 bases map to TRBD1. Trimming took 6 bases from V and 2 from J; bases not matched to a gene: 6. The germline V gene encodes CDR1 LGHNT and CDR2 FRNRAP. The CDR3 consists of 14 residues. The CDR3 loop is CASGIGQANTEAFF. The CDR3 DNA reads as TGTGCTAGTGGCATCGGACAGGCAAACACTGAAGCTTTCTTT.

The chain combines TRBV4-1 with TRBJ1-1, with a possible D match to TRBD1 (5 bases). CDR1 is MGHRA, CDR2 YSYEKL, per germline. Trimming removed 3 bases at V and 1 base at J, with 12 bases between. The CDR3 is 15 amino acids. The CDR3 nucleotides are TGCGCCAGCAGCCAGGCCGTAGGGGCGAACACTGAAGCTTTCTTT. Translating gives CASSQAVGANTEAFF.

The chain is built from TRBV18 and TRBJ2-2; possibly TRBD1 for D (5 bases). The CDR3 spans 17 residues. Germline CDR1 and CDR2: KGHSH and LQKENI. Trimming removed 4 bases from V and 4 bases from J, with 19 bases in between. The CDR3 loop is CASSRQRQPRGTGELFF. The DNA of the CDR3 is TGTGCCAGCTCACGACAGCGACAGCCCAGAGGCACCGGGGAGCTGTTTTTT.

The chain joins TRBV29-1 to TRBJ2-7, with TRBD2 identical over 11 bases. The trim removed 6 bases at V and 0 bases at J, leaving 7 bases unmatched. CDR1 is SQVTM and CDR2 is ANQGSEA in the germline V gene. This CDR3 is built from 15 residues. The CDR3, as DNA: TGCAGCGTGGGGGGGACTAGCGGAAACTCCTACGAGCAGTACTTC. It codes for CSVGGTSGNSYEQYF.

To note about this clone: At one of its ends the junction is not consistent with the germline gene, which may arise from a read error. The DNA for the CDR3 is TGTGCTAGCAGCTTAGAAAGTAGTAAAGCCGGGGAGCTGTTTTTT. It encodes CASSLESSKAGELFF. V and J are TRBV7-7 and TRBJ2-2, with unresolved D. The CDR3 loop spans 15 amino acids. Germline V gene data show CDR1 as SSHAT and CDR2 as FNYEAQ (reference sequence).

The chain recombines TRBV18 with TRBJ1-2, with D tentatively TRBD1 (5 bases). V was cut by 2 bases and J by 14 bases, with 15 bases left in between. The CDR3 extends over 12 amino acids. From germline, CDR1 is KGHSH and CDR2 LQKENI. The CDR3 DNA follows: TGTGCCAGCTCACCAGGGGCAGGAGCTAGGACCTTC. Its protein product is CASSPGAGARTF.

Only one count was recorded for this clone. The V gene is TRBV2, the J gene TRBJ2-5, with D possibly matching TRBD1 (5 bases). Germline V gene data show CDR1 as SNHLY and CDR2 as FYNNEI. V lost 2 bases to trimming and J lost 5 bases, with 9 bases between them. There are 13 residues in the CDR3. This chain's CDR3 is CASSEQGQETQYF. The CDR3, as DNA: TGTGCCAGCAGTGAACAGGGCCAGGAGACCCAGTACTTC.

The V gene is TRBV18, the J gene TRBJ2-7; 10 bases are shared with TRBD1. Trimming cost V 3 bases and J 2 bases; bases outside gene matches: 7. In germline, CDR1 is KGHSH, CDR2 LQKENI. The CDR3 sequence is 16 residues long. The CDR3 spells CASSPGGGTGAYEQYF. CDR3 bases: TGTGCCAGCTCACCTGGGGGCGGGACAGGGGCCTACGAGCAGTACTTC.

A single count supports this clone. The gene calls are TRBV11-2 and TRBJ2-1; TRBD2 matches at 8 bases. The CDR3 loop spans 15 amino acids. Germline CDR1 SGHAT, CDR2 FQNNGV. Trimming took 3 bases from V and 3 from J; bases not matched to a gene: 4. CDR3 nucleotides: TGTGCCAGCAGCTTTGGTAGCGGGAACTACAATGAGCAGTTCTTC. Protein: CASSFGSGNYNEQFF.

CDR3 in amino acids: CASSIPGGGYGYTF. DNA of the CDR3: TGTGCCAGTAGTATTCCGGGGGGGGGCTATGGCTACACCTTC. This sequence joins TRBV19 and TRBJ1-2, with TRBD1 as a possible D gene (5 bases). Trimming removed 3 bases at V and 4 bases at J, with 12 bases between. The germline V gene encodes CDR1 LNHDA and CDR2 SQIVND (reference sequence). This CDR3 has 14 residues.

V usage is TRBV5-6 and J usage is TRBJ2-7; D perhaps matches TRBD1 (5 bases). V gave up 0 bases and J gave up 6 bases, with 10 bases separating them. The CDR3 is 13 residues long. Germline V gives CDR1 SGHDT, CDR2 YYEEEE. In DNA form, the CDR3 reads TGTGCCAGCAGCTTGGTTTCCCAGGGCGAGCAGTACTTC. This codes for CASSLVSQGEQYF.

The CDR3 here is CASRKGQGAYNEQFF. In DNA form, the CDR3 reads TGTGCCAGCAGGAAGGGACAGGGAGCTTACAATGAGCAGTTCTTC. The chain is built from TRBV7-2 and TRBJ2-1, with 9 bases matching TRBD1. The CDR3 sequence is 15 residues long. Trimming took 6 bases from V and 4 from J; bases not matched to a gene: 7. Germline V lookup: CDR1 SGHTA, CDR2 FQGNSA.